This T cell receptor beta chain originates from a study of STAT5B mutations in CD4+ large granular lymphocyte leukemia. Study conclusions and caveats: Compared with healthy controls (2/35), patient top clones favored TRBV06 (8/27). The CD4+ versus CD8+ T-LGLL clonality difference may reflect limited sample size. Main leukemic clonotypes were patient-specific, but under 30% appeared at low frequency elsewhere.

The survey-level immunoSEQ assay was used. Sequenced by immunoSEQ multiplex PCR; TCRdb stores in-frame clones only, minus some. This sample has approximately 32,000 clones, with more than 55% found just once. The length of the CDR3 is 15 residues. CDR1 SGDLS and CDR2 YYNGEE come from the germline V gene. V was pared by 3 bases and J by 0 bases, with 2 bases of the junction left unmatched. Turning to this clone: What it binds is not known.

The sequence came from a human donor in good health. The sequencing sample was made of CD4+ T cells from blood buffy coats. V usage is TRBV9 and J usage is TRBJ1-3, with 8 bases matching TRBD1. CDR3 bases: TGTGCCAGCAGCGCGGGACAGGTCTCTGGAAACACCATATATTTT. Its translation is CASSAGQVSGNTIYF. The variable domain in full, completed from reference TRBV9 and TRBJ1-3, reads DSGVTQTPKHLITATGQRVTLRCSPRSGDLSVYWYQQSLDQGLQFLIQYYNGEERAKGNILERFSAQQFPDLHSELNLSSLELGDSALYFCASSAGQVSGNTIYFGEGSWLTVV.